Sequencing of this TCR beta chain was carried out in a study of blood T cell repertoires in COVID-19. Study summary: Nucleic acid was either cDNA or gDNA, and it came from T cells, B-cell-depleted T cells, or PBMCs.

In its sample, this clone was seen a few times. Clones were sequenced by immunoSEQ multiplex PCR, and TCRdb holds only the in-frame ones, with some missing. This table holds 55,000 to 75,000 clones, 85% to 90% found once. This CDR3 contains 15 residues. The V end lost 6 bases, the J end lost 6 bases, and 20 bases lay between the germline ends. Germline CDR1 reads MDHEN; CDR2 reads SYDVKM. The TCR sequence derives from a man aged 45-65 years with active COVID-19. The chain carries TRBV28 and TRBJ1-2; no reliable D call. Material: peripheral blood. The CDR3 nucleotides read TGTGCCAGCAGACCGATTCGACGAAGAGAGGATGGCTACACCTTC. Its translation is CASRPIRRREDGYTF.